This TCR beta chain was retrieved from a study of CD4 T cells in relation to SARS-CoV-2 and coronaviruses. Background on the study: PBMCs were cultured with antigen for over 8 days before TCR beta sequencing. Study findings and constraints: About 65% of donors had memory CD4+ clonotypes crossrecognizing SARS-CoV-2 and common cold coronavirus spike.

The CDR3 runs 16 residues. CDR1 SGHTS and CDR2 YDEGEE come from the germline V gene. J gave up 0 bases and V 4 bases, and 3 bases lay outside the gene matches. With respect to this clone: As yet, its antigen is unknown.

The unexposed donors gave CD4+ T cells in 2011-2018, prior to COVID-19. The cells were cultured for around ten days before CD4+ T cells were isolated. Testing used SARS-CoV-2 S/N and four cold-coronavirus spikes on unexposed-donor CD4+ T cells, cells permitting. Cultures held roughly 2 million PBMCs per well with about 10 IU/ml IL-2. TCRdb keeps only in-frame clones here, not all; method: immunoSEQ multiplex PCR. Of 20,000 to 25,000 clones in the sample, 60% to 85% were seen once. The chain links TRBV5-8 to TRBJ2-5, with 13 positions matching TRBD2. The sequencing sample was made of CD4+ T cells from PBMCs, cultured in vitro. This TCR derives from a human donor in good health. CDR3 protein: CASSQGLAGYQETQYF. As DNA, the CDR3 is TGTGCCAGCAGCCAGGGACTAGCGGGGTACCAAGAGACCCAGTACTTC. Together with reference TRBV5-8 and TRBJ2-5, the CDR3 gives the full variable domain: EAGVTQSPTHLIKTRGQQATLRCSPISGHTSVYWYQQALGLGLQFLLWYDEGEERNRGNFPPRFSGRQFPNYSSELNVNALELEDSALYLCASSQGLAGYQETQYFGPGTRLLVL.